A selection of T cell receptor beta chains follows, all from one sample in a study of relationships among human T cell subsets. TCRdb recomputed calls from the multiplex PCR reads with MiXCR, one row per CDR3 protein. The sample yields thousands of distinct CDR3 sequences, about 52% seen once. The specimen was memory T cells sorted from blood. The receptors were gathered from a man aged 40-49 years in good health. The CDR3 runs from the conserved cysteine through the conserved F or W.

j_call: TRBJ2-3; v_call: TRBV29-1; cdr3_aa: CSVTYTSTDTQYF
j_call: TRBJ2-3; v_call: TRBV12-3/TRBV12-4; cdr3_aa: CASSFDSDTQYF
j_call: TRBJ2-1; v_call: TRBV11-2; cdr3_aa: CASSSLRTSGKSSYNEQFF
j_call: TRBJ2-3; v_call: TRBV28; cdr3_aa: CASVSGREDTQYF
j_call: TRBJ1-5; v_call: TRBV19; cdr3_aa: CASSNRQGARSNQPQHF
j_call: TRBJ2-1; v_call: TRBV6-6; cdr3_aa: CASSYSYRDRRYNEQFF
j_call: TRBJ1-6; v_call: TRBV10-3; cdr3_aa: CAISESTGDNSPLHF
j_call: TRBJ2-7; v_call: TRBV19; cdr3_aa: CASSRTSESYEQYF
j_call: TRBJ2-7; v_call: TRBV30; cdr3_aa: CAWSVWTGEQYF
j_call: TRBJ2-7; v_call: TRBV11-2; cdr3_aa: CASSPTWDEQYF
j_call: TRBJ2-2; v_call: TRBV11-2; cdr3_aa: CASSRTSGGLRVTGELFF
j_call: TRBJ1-6; v_call: TRBV19; cdr3_aa: CASSSGGLDNSPLHF
j_call: TRBJ1-5; v_call: TRBV7-9; cdr3_aa: CASSLPGQGQPQHF
j_call: TRBJ2-1; v_call: TRBV28; cdr3_aa: CASSLGGTANEQFF
j_call: TRBJ2-1; v_call: TRBV10-1; cdr3_aa: CASSEWRGPGNEQFF
j_call: TRBJ2-1; v_call: TRBV7-6; cdr3_aa: CASSLTGFGNNEQFF
j_call: TRBJ2-1; v_call: TRBV4-2; cdr3_aa: CASSQVKSAGAANEQFF
j_call: TRBJ1-6; v_call: TRBV12-3/TRBV12-4; cdr3_aa: CASSPRTGYNSPLHF
j_call: TRBJ1-3; v_call: TRBV29-1; cdr3_aa: CSVELQNSGNTIYF
j_call: TRBJ2-2; v_call: TRBV2; cdr3_aa: CASSETNSNTGELFF
j_call: TRBJ1-1; v_call: TRBV10-3; cdr3_aa: CAISDRTTTGEAFF
j_call: TRBJ1-2; v_call: TRBV28; cdr3_aa: CASSPWGQARVGGYTF
j_call: TRBJ2-3; v_call: TRBV11-2; cdr3_aa: CASSLVIGPSTDTQYF
j_call: TRBJ1-5; v_call: TRBV12-3/TRBV12-4; cdr3_aa: CASSSRTVNQPQHF
j_call: TRBJ2-7; v_call: TRBV11-2; cdr3_aa: CASSYGQGERGEQYF
j_call: TRBJ2-1; v_call: TRBV12-3/TRBV12-4; cdr3_aa: CASISAGSSYNEQFF
j_call: TRBJ1-6; v_call: TRBV20-1; cdr3_aa: CSARAIQGNSPLHF
j_call: TRBJ2-7; v_call: TRBV29-1; cdr3_aa: CSVGTESYEQYF
j_call: TRBJ2-3; v_call: TRBV14; cdr3_aa: CASSQGPIATQYF
j_call: TRBJ2-3; v_call: TRBV5-1; cdr3_aa: CASSLNSGSTDTQYF
j_call: TRBJ2-1; v_call: TRBV27; cdr3_aa: CATLLRGVGENEQFF
j_call: TRBJ1-1; v_call: TRBV6-1; cdr3_aa: CASTGQPNTEAFF
j_call: TRBJ2-7; v_call: TRBV7-9; cdr3_aa: CASSARRTGQRTYEQYF
j_call: TRBJ2-6; v_call: TRBV19; cdr3_aa: CASKPEGGSYAGANVLTF
j_call: TRBJ1-1; v_call: TRBV5-1; cdr3_aa: CASSLDTEAFF
j_call: TRBJ2-6; v_call: TRBV20-1; cdr3_aa: CSAGQGYGANVLTF
j_call: TRBJ2-7; v_call: TRBV20-1; cdr3_aa: CSALPGLVIPPSYEQYF
j_call: TRBJ1-1; v_call: TRBV7-9; cdr3_aa: CASSLAPGTGGTEAFF
j_call: TRBJ2-3; v_call: TRBV14; cdr3_aa: CASSQAPDRGTDTQYF
j_call: TRBJ2-7; v_call: TRBV20-1; cdr3_aa: CSARDQTGGNYEQYF
j_call: TRBJ2-7; v_call: TRBV6-1; cdr3_aa: CASAPGPSVSYEQYF
j_call: TRBJ1-3; v_call: TRBV28; cdr3_aa: CASRSGQVSSGNTIYF
j_call: TRBJ2-1; v_call: TRBV28; cdr3_aa: CASSAQVDEQFF
j_call: TRBJ2-1; v_call: TRBV20-1; cdr3_aa: CSACRDRADEQFF
j_call: TRBJ2-5; v_call: TRBV28; cdr3_aa: CATRDPCQETQYF
j_call: TRBJ2-7; v_call: TRBV6-1; cdr3_aa: CASSDGTSYEQYF
j_call: TRBJ2-3; v_call: TRBV14; cdr3_aa: CASSQTPGTPRPTDTQYF
j_call: TRBJ1-1; v_call: TRBV13; cdr3_aa: CASSQDRIPEAFF
j_call: TRBJ1-5; v_call: TRBV4-1; cdr3_aa: CASSVDGYSNQPQHF
j_call: TRBJ2-5; v_call: TRBV30; cdr3_aa: CAWSGDSGGQETQYF
j_call: TRBJ1-2; v_call: TRBV29-1; cdr3_aa: CSAGHNYGYTF
j_call: TRBJ1-1; v_call: TRBV11-2; cdr3_aa: CASSLGAGQGRRTEAFF